The 18 T cell receptor beta chains listed next were all sequenced from one sample in a study of blood T cell repertoires in COVID-19. The assay was immunoSEQ multiplex PCR, and TCRdb's table has in-frame clones only and misses some. The profile shows under 80,000 clones, more than 70% of them singletons. Sequenced material: peripheral blood. The source is a man between 60 and 70 years old with acute or convalescent COVID-19.

The J gene is TRBJ1-2, the V gene TRBV7-2, with D perhaps matching TRBD1 (6 bases). The V and J ends lost 5 bases and 6 bases respectively, with 10 bases between them. CDR3 length equals 12 residues. The germline V gene has CDR1 SGHTA and CDR2 FQGNSA. CDR3 protein: CASSLNRDGYTF. CDR3 DNA sequence: TGTGCCAGCAGCCTTAACAGGGATGGCTACACCTTC. Full variable domain (remainder filled in from reference TRBV7-2 and TRBJ1-2): GAGVSQSPSNKVTEKGKDVELRCDPISGHTALYWYRQSLGQGLEFLIYFQGNSAPDKSGLPSDRFSAERTGGSVSTLTIQRTQQEDSAVYLCASSLNRDGYTFGSGTRLTVV.

V is TRBV4-2 and J is TRBJ2-3, with TRBD2 matching over 8 bases. The V and J ends lost 5 bases and 2 bases, in that order; junction bases with no gene match: 6. Germline V gives CDR1 LGHNA, CDR2 YNFKEQ. The CDR3 contains 15 residues. The CDR3 region is CASSGLAGSTDTQYF. CDR3 sequence (DNA): TGTGCCAGCAGCGGATTAGCGGGGTCCACAGATACGCAGTATTTT.

This chain links TRBV6-5 with TRBJ1-3; 10 bases are shared with TRBD1. The J segment lost 3 bases and the V segment lost 7 bases, leaving 6 bases of the junction unmatched. CDR1 and CDR2 (germline): MNHEY, SVGAGI. This CDR3 is built from 15 residues. CDR3 DNA: TGTGCCAGCAATACGGGACAGGGGTATGGAAACACCATATATTTT. Its protein product is CASNTGQGYGNTIYF.

The chain is built from TRBV15 and TRBJ2-1; TRBD1 might be the D (5 bases). CDR3 size: 15 residues. V shed 4 bases and J shed 7 bases, with 17 bases lying between them. Germline values: CDR1 LNHNV, CDR2 YYDKDF (reference sequence). In nucleotides, the CDR3 is TGTGCCACCAGCACAATAGACAGAGCCGGGAATGAGCAGTTCTTC. Its protein is CATSTIDRAGNEQFF.

The rearrangement uses TRBV19 and TRBJ1-5; TRBD1 aligns across 8 bases. The J segment lost 5 bases and the V segment lost 4 bases, leaving 4 bases of the junction unmatched. Germline CDR1 LNHDA, CDR2 SQIVND (reference sequence). The CDR3 extends over 14 amino acids. The CDR3 is CASSNGQGHQPQHF. The CDR3 DNA is TGTGCCAGTAGTAACGGACAGGGTCATCAGCCCCAGCATTTT.

This chain uses TRBV10-3 with TRBJ1-2; weak D call: TRBD1 (5 bases). The CDR3 totals 14 residues. The V gene lost 2 bases and the J gene lost 2 bases, with 9 bases spanning the gap. In germline, CDR1 is ENHRY, CDR2 SYGVKD. The CDR3 DNA follows: TGTGCCATCAGTGAGCAGGGCGGAAACTATGGCTACACCTTC. This codes for CAISEQGGNYGYTF.

This rearrangement joins TRBV7-2 to TRBJ2-2, with D tentatively TRBD1 (5 bases). V was pared by 0 bases and J by 2 bases, with 7 bases between. CDR1 is SGHTA, CDR2 FQGNSA, per germline. The CDR3 covers 15 residues. The CDR3 nucleotides read TGTGCCAGCAGCTTAGCGACAGTCAACACCGGGGAGCTGTTTTTT. Its protein product is CASSLATVNTGELFF.

The rearrangement joins TRBV4-3 to TRBJ2-7; TRBD1 agrees at 11 bases. Germline values: CDR1 LGHNA, CDR2 YSLEER. J was trimmed by 6 bases and V by 0 bases; bases with no gene match: 10. The CDR3 consists of 17 residues. The chain's CDR3 is CASSQDDLRDRGSEQYF. Written as DNA, the CDR3 is TGCGCCAGCAGCCAAGATGATCTCCGGGACAGGGGGTCCGAGCAGTACTTC.

This clone was counted a few times. V usage is TRBV13 and J usage is TRBJ2-7; 10 bases map to TRBD2. This CDR3 is 16 amino acids long. Germline V gene sequence: CDR1 PRHDT, CDR2 FYEKMQ (reference sequence). Germline trimming cut 6 bases from V and 1 base from J; bases unmatched to any gene: 9. CDR3 nucleotides: TGTGCCAGCAGTCCGACTAGCGGGCGAAAATCCTACGAGCAGTACTTC. It specifies CASSPTSGRKSYEQYF.

The rearrangement joins TRBV5-5 to TRBJ1-5; 9 bases are shared with TRBD1. V dropped 4 bases and J dropped 3; count of bases not matched to a gene: 5. This CDR3 is 15 amino acids long. Germline CDR1 and CDR2: SGHKS and YYEKEE (reference sequence). This CDR3 is CASSPGQGYNQPQHF. The DNA of the CDR3 is TGTGCCAGCAGCCCGGGACAGGGTTACAATCAGCCCCAGCATTTT.

This chain joins TRBV11-2 and TRBJ2-5; 7 bases map to TRBD2. Looked up from germline, CDR1 is SGHAT and CDR2 is FQNNGV. The CDR3 is 15 amino acids. V was clipped by 4 bases and J by 0 bases; unmatched bases: 5. The CDR3 sequence is CASSSLLAHQETQYF. CDR3 bases: TGTGCCAGCAGCTCTCTACTAGCGCACCAAGAGACCCAGTACTTC.

The rearrangement links TRBV11-1 to TRBJ1-4; D is perhaps TRBD1 (6 bases). Per germline, CDR1 SGHAT and CDR2 FQDESV (reference sequence). The CDR3 contains 15 residues. V lost 5 bases and J 6 bases, leaving 16 bases between the germline ends. The CDR3 spells CASSPTGPGHEKLFF. For the CDR3, the DNA is TGTGCCAGCAGCCCAACAGGGCCAGGGCATGAAAAACTGTTTTTT. The full variable domain, completed using reference TRBV11-1 and TRBJ1-4, is EAEVAQSPRYKITEKSQAVAFWCDPISGHATLYWYRQILGQGPELLVQFQDESVVDDSQLPKDRFSAERLKGVDSTLKIQPAELGDSAMYLCASSPTGPGHEKLFFGSGTQLSVL.

The chain uses TRBV5-8 and TRBJ1-5; D ambiguous. V was clipped by 7 bases and J by 5 bases, with 19 bases between them. The germline V gene has CDR1 SGHTS and CDR2 YDEGEE. CDR3 length: 15 amino acids. The CDR3 spells CASGLGSQADQPQHF. The CDR3 bases are TGTGCCAGCGGACTCGGGTCCCAAGCGGATCAGCCCCAGCATTTT.

This clone has only a few counts. The gene calls are TRBV19 and TRBJ1-5; D perhaps matches TRBD1 (5 bases). The V end was cut by 5 bases, the J end by 6 bases, with 17 bases between. Germline values: CDR1 LNHDA, CDR2 SQIVND (reference sequence). This CDR3 is built from 15 residues. The CDR3 is CASSPLIGGTQPQHF. The CDR3 DNA sequence: TGTGCCAGTAGTCCTCTGATTGGGGGGACTCAGCCCCAGCATTTT. Supplemented by reference TRBV19 and TRBJ1-5, the full variable domain reads DGGITQSPKYLFRKEGQNVTLSCEQNLNHDAMYWYRQDPGQGLRLIYYSQIVNDFQKGDIAEGYSVSREKKESFPLTVTSAQKNPTAFYLCASSPLIGGTQPQHFGDGTRLSIL.

The chain recombines TRBV7-2 with TRBJ2-1; 10 positions match TRBD2. CDR3 length equals 15 residues. Trimming removed 4 bases from V and 8 bases from J; junction bases left unmatched: 8. Germline CDR1 SGHTA, CDR2 FQGNSA. CDR3 residues: CASSSKRGGGYEQFF. CDR3 bases: TGTGCCAGCAGCTCTAAGCGGGGGGGCGGTTATGAGCAGTTCTTC.

This chain links TRBV10-2 with TRBJ2-5, with D perhaps TRBD1 (6 bases). CDR1 WSHSY and CDR2 SAAADI come from the germline V gene. The CDR3 runs 14 residues. The V and J ends lost 6 bases and 1 base respectively, with 12 bases between them. The CDR3 DNA reads as TGCGCCAGCAGACCCACAGGGAGCCAAGAGACCCAGTACTTC. It codes for CASRPTGSQETQYF.

This rearrangement joins TRBV30 to TRBJ1-4, with D possibly matching TRBD1 (6 bases). Germline V gene lookup returns CDR1 GTSNPN and CDR2 SVGIG (reference sequence). Trimming stripped 3 bases from V and 3 bases from J, with 14 bases between. The CDR3 spans 15 residues. In DNA form, the CDR3 reads TGTGCCTGGAGGGAGGCAGGGGCCGCTAATGAAAAACTGTTTTTT. It is translated as CAWREAGAANEKLFF.

About this clone itself: A junction boundary mismatches the germline segment, possibly from a read error. Other DNA sequences within the sample encode an identical CDR3. This chain links TRBV5-1 with TRBJ1-4; D may be TRBD1 (6 bases). CDR1 SGHRS and CDR2 YFSETQ come from the germline V gene. The CDR3 is 16 residues long. For the CDR3, the DNA is TGCGCCAGCAGTTTGGGAGGATGGGGGCCCAATGAAAAACTGTTTTTT. This sequence encodes CASSLGGWGPNEKLFF.